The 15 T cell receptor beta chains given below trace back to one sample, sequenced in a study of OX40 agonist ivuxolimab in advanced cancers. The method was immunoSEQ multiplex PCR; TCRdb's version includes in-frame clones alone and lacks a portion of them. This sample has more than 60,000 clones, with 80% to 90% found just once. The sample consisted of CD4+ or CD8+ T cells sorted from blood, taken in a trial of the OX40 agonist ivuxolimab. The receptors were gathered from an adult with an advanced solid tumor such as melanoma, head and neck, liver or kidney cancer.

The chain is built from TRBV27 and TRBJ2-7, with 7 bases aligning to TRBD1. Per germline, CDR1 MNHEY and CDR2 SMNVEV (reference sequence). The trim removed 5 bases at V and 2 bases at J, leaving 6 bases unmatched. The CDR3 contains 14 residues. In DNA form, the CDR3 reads TGTGCCAGCAGTCTAATTGGGACAGCCTACGAGCAGTACTTC. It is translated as CASSLIGTAYEQYF.

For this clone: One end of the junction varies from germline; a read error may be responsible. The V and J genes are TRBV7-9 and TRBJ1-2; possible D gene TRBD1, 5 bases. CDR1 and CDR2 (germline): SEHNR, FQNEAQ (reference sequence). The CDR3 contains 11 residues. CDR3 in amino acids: CASRSYRSLLF. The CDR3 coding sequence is TGTGCCAGCAGGAGTTACAGGAGCCTCCTCTTC.

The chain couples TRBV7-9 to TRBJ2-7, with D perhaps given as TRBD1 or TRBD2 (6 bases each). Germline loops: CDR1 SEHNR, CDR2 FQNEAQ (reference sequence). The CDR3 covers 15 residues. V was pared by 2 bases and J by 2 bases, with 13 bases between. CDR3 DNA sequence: TGTGCCAGCAGCTTAATGGGGGGCCGAACCTACGAGCAGTACTTC. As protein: CASSLMGGRTYEQYF.

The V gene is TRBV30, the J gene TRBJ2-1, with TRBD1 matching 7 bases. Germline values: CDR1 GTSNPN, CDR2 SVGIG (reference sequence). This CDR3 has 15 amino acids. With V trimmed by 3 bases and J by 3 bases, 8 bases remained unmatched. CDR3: CAWSDPGTVYNEQFF. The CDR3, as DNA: TGTGCCTGGAGCGACCCCGGGACAGTCTACAATGAGCAGTTCTTC.

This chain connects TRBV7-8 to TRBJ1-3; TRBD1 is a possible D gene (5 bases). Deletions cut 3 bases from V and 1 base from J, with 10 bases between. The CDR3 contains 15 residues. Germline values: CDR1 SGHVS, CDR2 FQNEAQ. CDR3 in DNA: TGTGCCAGCAGCTTGCGCGGGGGTTCTGGAAACACCATATATTTT. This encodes CASSLRGGSGNTIYF.

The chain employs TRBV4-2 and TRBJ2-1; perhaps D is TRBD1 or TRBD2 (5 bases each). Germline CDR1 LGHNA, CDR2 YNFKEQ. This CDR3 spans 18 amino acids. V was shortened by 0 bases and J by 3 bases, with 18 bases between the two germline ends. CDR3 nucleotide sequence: TGTGCCAGCAGCCAAGATGGGGATTCGGGGCAGAGCTACAATGAGCAGTTCTTC. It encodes CASSQDGDSGQSYNEQFF.

CDR3 coding DNA: TGTGCCAGCAGCTTGAACTTTTATGAGCAGTTCTTC. Protein product: CASSLNFYEQFF. This chain uses TRBV5-4 with TRBJ2-1; D gene uncertain. The CDR3 totals 12 residues. The ends were cut back, 1 base at V and 8 bases at J, with 7 bases in the middle. CDR1 is SGHNT and CDR2 is YYREEE in the germline V gene (reference sequence). The complete variable domain, with remaining parts taken from reference TRBV5-4 and TRBJ2-1, reads ETGVTQSPTHLIKTRGQQVTLRCSSQSGHNTVSWYQQALGQGPQFIFQYYREEENGRGNFPPRFSGLQFPNYSSELNVNALELDDSALYLCASSLNFYEQFFGPGTRLTVL.

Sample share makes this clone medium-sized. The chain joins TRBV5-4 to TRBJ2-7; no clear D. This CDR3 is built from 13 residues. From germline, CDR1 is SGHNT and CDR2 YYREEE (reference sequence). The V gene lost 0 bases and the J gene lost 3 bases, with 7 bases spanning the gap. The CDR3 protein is CASSLEIGYEQYF. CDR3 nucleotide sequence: TGTGCCAGCAGCTTGGAAATAGGCTACGAGCAGTACTTC.

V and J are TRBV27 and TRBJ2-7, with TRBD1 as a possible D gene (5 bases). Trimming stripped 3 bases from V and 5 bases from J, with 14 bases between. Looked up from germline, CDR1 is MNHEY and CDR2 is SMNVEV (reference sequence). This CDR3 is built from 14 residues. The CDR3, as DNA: TGTGCCAGCAGTTTCTCAGGGATCCAGAACGAGCAGTACTTC. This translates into CASSFSGIQNEQYF.

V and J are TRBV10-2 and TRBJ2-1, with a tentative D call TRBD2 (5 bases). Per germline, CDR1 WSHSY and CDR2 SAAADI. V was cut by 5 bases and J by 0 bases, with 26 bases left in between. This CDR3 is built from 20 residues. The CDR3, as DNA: TGCGCCAGCAGTTTACGTAATCCCCTAGGCGGGCCTAGCTCCTACAATGAGCAGTTCTTC. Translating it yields CASSLRNPLGGPSSYNEQFF.

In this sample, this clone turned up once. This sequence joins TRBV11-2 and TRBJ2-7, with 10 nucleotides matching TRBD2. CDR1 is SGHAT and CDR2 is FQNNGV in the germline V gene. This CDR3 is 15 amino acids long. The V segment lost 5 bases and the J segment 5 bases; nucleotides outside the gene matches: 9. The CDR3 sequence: CASSRSGRDGDEQYF. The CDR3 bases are TGTGCCAGCAGCCGAAGCGGGAGGGACGGGGACGAGCAGTACTTC.

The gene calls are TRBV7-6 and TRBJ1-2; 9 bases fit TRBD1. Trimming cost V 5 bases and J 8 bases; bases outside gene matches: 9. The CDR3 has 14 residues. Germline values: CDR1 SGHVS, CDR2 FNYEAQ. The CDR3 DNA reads TGTGCCAGCAGCCCTCGGGGACAGGGACGGGGCTACACCTTC. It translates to CASSPRGQGRGYTF.

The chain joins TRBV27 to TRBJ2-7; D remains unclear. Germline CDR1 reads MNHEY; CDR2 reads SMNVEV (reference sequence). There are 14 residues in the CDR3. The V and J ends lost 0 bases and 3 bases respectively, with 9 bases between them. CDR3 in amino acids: CASSLSPHGYEQYF. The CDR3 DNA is TGTGCCAGCAGTTTATCGCCCCACGGCTACGAGCAGTACTTC.

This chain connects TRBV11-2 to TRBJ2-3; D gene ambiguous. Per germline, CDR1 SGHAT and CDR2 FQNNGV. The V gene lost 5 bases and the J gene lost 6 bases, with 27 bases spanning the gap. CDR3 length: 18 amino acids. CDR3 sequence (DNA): TGTGCCAGCAGCCCCCTGGGTGTGACGGTCAACCTCCTGGATACGCAGTATTTT. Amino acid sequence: CASSPLGVTVNLLDTQYF.

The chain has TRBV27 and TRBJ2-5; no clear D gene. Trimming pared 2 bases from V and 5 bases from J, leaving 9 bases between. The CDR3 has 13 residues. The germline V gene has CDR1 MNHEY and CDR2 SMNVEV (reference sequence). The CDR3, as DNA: TGTGCCAGCAGTTTAGATAACTCGGAGACCCAGTACTTC. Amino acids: CASSLDNSETQYF.